This TCR beta chain was found in a study of blood T cell repertoires in COVID-19. As originally analysed: Estimated nucleated cell counts came from reference gene primer amplification. Some clones are missing from TCRdb's copy, which holds only in-frame ones; the method was immunoSEQ multiplex PCR. V, J and clone size are taken as reported in that table, and D and trimming were inferred from the DNA itself. The table records 65,000 to 80,000 clones, roughly four fifths of them present only once. Germline CDR1 LNHNV, CDR2 YYDKDF (reference sequence). The V segment lost 3 bases and the J segment 8 bases; nucleotides outside the gene matches: 10. There are 16 residues in the CDR3.

This chain connects TRBV15 to TRBJ2-1; 10 positions match TRBD2. The sequence came from a man aged 50 to 59 with acute or convalescent COVID-19. Sequencing was performed on peripheral blood. CDR3 protein: CATSRGGSGRLDEQFF. CDR3 in DNA: TGTGCCACCAGCAGGGGGGGTAGCGGGAGGTTAGATGAGCAGTTCTTC.